The rows below give T cell receptor beta chains drawn from one sample of a study of Ad26.COV2.S vaccination and SARS-CoV-2 variants. This table comes from immunoSEQ multiplex PCR, and its TCRdb copy is limited to in-frame clones, with some not included. The sample contains about 350,000 clones, 75% to 90% of which appear only once. This material consisted of peripheral blood, taken in a trial of Ad26.COV2.S vaccine versus placebo. All receptors come from a person aged 18-65 years who received the Ad26.COV2.S COVID-19 vaccine or a placebo. CDR3s include the opening cysteine and the closing phenylalanine or tryptophan. The D gene is left open where the match is weak. Some rows have no size entry. The others give once, few or many, or a class for an expanded clone.

CDR3nt: TGTGCCACCAGTGAGTCCGGGACTAGCGGGATACCCCAGTACTTC; CDR3aa: CATSESGTSGIPQYF; j_gene: TRBJ2-5; d_gene: TRBD2; abundance: .; v_gene: TRBV24-1
CDR3nt: TGTGCCAGTAGAATTGGGAATACGCAGTATTTT; CDR3aa: CASRIGNTQYF; j_gene: TRBJ2-3; d_gene: .; abundance: .; v_gene: TRBV19
CDR3nt: TGTGCCAGCAGCAAAGGATCGGCTTCTGGCGTTGGTGAGCAGTTCTTC; CDR3aa: CASSKGSASGVGEQFF; j_gene: TRBJ2-1; d_gene: .; abundance: .; v_gene: TRBV21-1
CDR3nt: TGTGCCAGCAGCTATAATGTGGGCCTTTCGGGAGCCAAAAACATTCAGTACTTC; CDR3aa: CASSYNVGLSGAKNIQYF; j_gene: TRBJ2-4; d_gene: .; abundance: .; v_gene: TRBV11-2
CDR3nt: TGTGCCAGCCGCCGGGACGGGATAACTGAAGCTTTCTTT; CDR3aa: CASRRDGITEAFF; j_gene: TRBJ1-1; d_gene: .; abundance: once; v_gene: TRBV2
CDR3nt: TGTGCCAGCAGCCCGGGCCCTGGTGGAAACACCATATATTTT; CDR3aa: CASSPGPGGNTIYF; j_gene: TRBJ1-3; d_gene: .; abundance: .; v_gene: TRBV5-5
CDR3nt: TGTGCCAGCAGCCTGGCGGTAGCTGAAGCTTTCTTT; CDR3aa: CASSLAVAEAFF; j_gene: TRBJ1-1; d_gene: .; abundance: .; v_gene: TRBV7-9
CDR3nt: TGTGCCAGCAGCTTACTAGGGAACGAGCAGTACTTC; CDR3aa: CASSLLGNEQYF; j_gene: TRBJ2-7; d_gene: .; abundance: .; v_gene: TRBV7-9
CDR3nt: TGTGCCAGCAGCTTGGAAGGGTCCTATAATTCACCCCTCCACTTT; CDR3aa: CASSLEGSYNSPLHF; j_gene: TRBJ1-6; d_gene: .; abundance: .; v_gene: TRBV5-6
CDR3nt: TGTGCCAGCAGCTTAAGAACGGGACAGACCTCCGGAACTGAAGCTTTCTTT; CDR3aa: CASSLRTGQTSGTEAFF; j_gene: TRBJ1-1; d_gene: TRBD1; abundance: .; v_gene: TRBV7-9
CDR3nt: TGTGCCAGCGGGGGGACTAGCTACGAGCAGTACTTC; CDR3aa: CASGGTSYEQYF; j_gene: TRBJ2-7; d_gene: TRBD2; abundance: .; v_gene: TRBV2
CDR3nt: TGTGCCAGCAGCTTAAGGGGAACACAATATGGCTACACCTTC; CDR3aa: CASSLRGTQYGYTF; j_gene: TRBJ1-2; d_gene: .; abundance: .; v_gene: TRBV28
CDR3nt: TGTGCCAGCAGTTTAGAGGGGAACACTGAAGCTTTCTTT; CDR3aa: CASSLEGNTEAFF; j_gene: TRBJ1-1; d_gene: .; abundance: .; v_gene: TRBV27
CDR3nt: TGTGCCAGCCAGGGACAGATTAACACTGAAGCTTTCTTT; CDR3aa: CASQGQINTEAFF; j_gene: TRBJ1-1; d_gene: TRBD1; abundance: once; v_gene: TRBV18
CDR3nt: TGCGCCAGCAGCCTAGCGGGAGGGAATGGAGAGCAGTACTTC; CDR3aa: CASSLAGGNGEQYF; j_gene: TRBJ2-7; d_gene: TRBD2; abundance: .; v_gene: TRBV5-1
CDR3nt: TGTGCCAGCAGTTACAGCAGGAACACCGGGGAGCTGTTTTTT; CDR3aa: CASSYSRNTGELFF; j_gene: TRBJ2-2; d_gene: .; abundance: .; v_gene: TRBV6-5
CDR3nt: TGTGCCAGCAGCTTCGTCGGTCTGGTGGATGAAAAACTGTTTTTT; CDR3aa: CASSFVGLVDEKLFF; j_gene: TRBJ1-4; d_gene: .; abundance: .; v_gene: TRBV7-9
CDR3nt: TGTGCCAGCAGCGTAGCTCCAGCTGGAAACACCATATATTTT; CDR3aa: CASSVAPAGNTIYF; j_gene: TRBJ1-3; d_gene: .; abundance: .; v_gene: TRBV9
CDR3nt: TGCAGTGCTAGTGGTTTACTCGGGGTTCCCTACGAGCAGTACTTC; CDR3aa: CSASGLLGVPYEQYF; j_gene: TRBJ2-7; d_gene: .; abundance: .; v_gene: TRBV20-1
CDR3nt: TGTGCCAGCAGTTCCCCGGGGGGAGGCGGGGAGCTGTTTTTT; CDR3aa: CASSSPGGGGELFF; j_gene: TRBJ2-2; d_gene: TRBD2; abundance: .; v_gene: TRBV6-5
CDR3nt: TGTGCCAGCAGCTTAGTAGCGGGGGGAGACAATGAGCAGTTCTTC; CDR3aa: CASSLVAGGDNEQFF; j_gene: TRBJ2-1; d_gene: TRBD2; abundance: .; v_gene: TRBV7-2
CDR3nt: TGTGCCAGCAGTTACCGGCGGGCCGGGGGGTCACCCCTCCACTTT; CDR3aa: CASSYRRAGGSPLHF; j_gene: TRBJ1-6; d_gene: .; abundance: .; v_gene: TRBV28